This T cell receptor beta chain came from a study of T cell changes during pregnancy in multiple sclerosis. The method was immunoSEQ multiplex PCR; TCRdb's version includes in-frame clones alone and lacks a portion of them. The top ten clones hold 0.45% to 0.55% of a sample with around 40,000 clones, 90% to 95% of them seen once. This TCR came from a female donor in good health, enrolled as a control in a pregnancy study. The source was CD4+ T cells from peripheral blood mononuclear cells, collected in the third trimester of pregnancy.

As DNA, the CDR3 is TGCAGCGTTGAGGGACCCGCGGGGGGCTACACCTTC. Amino acids: CSVEGPAGGYTF. The chain joins TRBV29-1 to TRBJ1-2, with D possibly TRBD1 on 5 matching bases. Per the germline V gene, CDR1 is SQVTM and CDR2 is ANQGSEA. The CDR3 is 12 residues long. With 3 bases removed from V and 8 bases from J, the gap between germline ends came to 13 bases.